A selection of T cell receptor beta chains follows, all from one sample in a study of T cell changes during pregnancy in multiple sclerosis. Method: immunoSEQ multiplex PCR; TCRdb's copy keeps in-frame clones and lacks some. The sample holds approximately 41,000 clones, under 95% seen once. The source material was CD4+ T cells from peripheral blood mononuclear cells, sampled in the second trimester of pregnancy. All receptors derive from a female donor in good health, enrolled as a control in a pregnancy study. The CDR3 runs from the conserved cysteine through the conserved F or W. The D gene is left open where the match is weak. Not all rows give a size; the values are once, few, many and, for expanded clones, a class.

abundance	j_gene	v_gene	d_gene	len	CDR3nt	CDR3aa
.	TRBJ1-2	TRBV18	TRBD1	15	TGTGCCAGCTCACCCCTGGACAGGGCTGACTATGGCTACACCTTC	CASSPLDRADYGYTF
.	TRBJ2-7	TRBV5-4	.	14	TGTGCCAGCAGCTTGGAACAGGGCCATTACGAGCAGTACTTC	CASSLEQGHYEQYF
.	TRBJ1-3	TRBV4-3	TRBD1	15	TGCGCCAGCAGGAATAAGGGGGCCCCTGGAAACACCATATATTTT	CASRNKGAPGNTIYF
.	TRBJ1-2	TRBV14	TRBD1	17	TGTGCCAGCAGCCAATTCCAGCGGGGACAGGGGGCAGATGGCTACACCTTC	CASSQFQRGQGADGYTF
.	TRBJ2-3	TRBV12-5	.	12	TGTGCTAGTGCCCGGATGGGCGATACGCAGTATTTT	CASARMGDTQYF
.	TRBJ2-1	TRBV27	TRBD2	16	TGTGCCAGCAGTTTAGGCGGGACTAGCCCGTCTAAGGTGCAGTTCTTC	CASSLGGTSPSKVQFF
.	TRBJ2-7	TRBV4-2	TRBD2	16	TGTGCCAGCAGCCAAGATTTCAGCGGGGGGGCCTACGAGCAGTACTTC	CASSQDFSGGAYEQYF
.	TRBJ1-1	TRBV7-2	TRBD1	15	TGTGCCAGCAGCCCGAGGACAGGCATGAACACTGAAGCTTTCTTT	CASSPRTGMNTEAFF
.	TRBJ2-5	TRBV7-3	.	15	TGTGCCAGCAGCTTGAGTGGTACTAGGGTGGAGACCCAGTACTTC	CASSLSGTRVETQYF
.	TRBJ2-1	TRBV7-2	.	14	TGTGCCAGCAGCTCAACGGGACTCCCCAATGAGCAGTTCTTC	CASSSTGLPNEQFF
.	TRBJ2-7	TRBV10-3	TRBD2	14	TGTGCCGCGTCCCCGACTAGCGGTTCCTACGAGCAGTACTTC	CAASPTSGSYEQYF
.	TRBJ2-3	TRBV18	.	14	TGTGCCAGCTCACCGCAACAGGGTTCAGATACGCAGTATTTT	CASSPQQGSDTQYF
few	TRBJ2-2	TRBV18	.	15	TGTGCCAGCTCACCGGGGCAGACGAACACCGGGGAGCTGTTTTTT	CASSPGQTNTGELFF
.	TRBJ2-1	TRBV27	TRBD1	15	TGTGCCAGCAGTTCAGACAGGGGGTGGTACAATGAGCAGTTCTTC	CASSSDRGWYNEQFF
.	TRBJ1-2	TRBV10-3	.	12	TGTGCCATTGGCTACGGGGAGCGGAGCTACACCTTC	CAIGYGERSYTF
.	TRBJ2-1	TRBV18	TRBD2	15	TGTGCCAGCTCACCCTACGGGGGGGGCGGCAATGAGCAGTTCTTC	CASSPYGGGGNEQFF
.	TRBJ1-1	TRBV6-1	TRBD1	14	TGTGCCAGCAGTCATCTGATTGGGACAGCTCAAGCTTTCTTT	CASSHLIGTAQAFF